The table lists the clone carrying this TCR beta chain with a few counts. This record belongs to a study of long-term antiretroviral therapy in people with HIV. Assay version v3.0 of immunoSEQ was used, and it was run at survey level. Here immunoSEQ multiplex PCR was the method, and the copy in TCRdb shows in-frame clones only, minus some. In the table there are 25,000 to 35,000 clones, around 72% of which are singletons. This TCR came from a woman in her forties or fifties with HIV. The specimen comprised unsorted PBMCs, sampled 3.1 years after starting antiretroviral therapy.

CDR3 sequence reads: CSAGPRTGVDTGELFF. The CDR3 nucleotides are TGCAGCGCCGGACCTCGGACAGGGGTGGACACCGGGGAGCTGTTTTTT. The V and J genes are TRBV29-1 and TRBJ2-2; 9 bases align to TRBD1. The CDR3 is 16 residues long. After removal of 7 bases from V and 3 bases from J, the junction contained 12 bases not matched to a gene. Germline V gene lookup returns CDR1 SQVTM and CDR2 ANQGSEA.